The 13 T cell receptor beta chains in this list originate from one sample, sequenced in a study of shared clonotypes between healthy human individuals. The repertoire was sequenced with immunoSEQ multiplex PCR; TCRdb's copy has only in-frame clones and lacks some. The sample includes millions of clones, 90% to 95% of them seen just once. The sequencing input was naive CD4+ T cells sorted from blood. The sample's subset: CD45RA+ positively selected. The origin of the receptors is a man aged 18 to 35 in good health.

The CDR3 loop is CSVRGTGELFF. The CDR3 region has the DNA TGCAGTGTACGGGGCACCGGGGAGCTGTTTTTT. V gene TRBV20-1 combines with J gene TRBJ2-2; D may be TRBD2 (5 bases). CDR3 length: 11 amino acids. Trimming removed 7 bases at V and 4 bases at J, with 7 bases between. In germline, CDR1 is DFQATT, CDR2 SNEGSKA (reference sequence).

This chain joins TRBV7-9 and TRBJ1-6; 7 bases align to TRBD1. Germline V gives CDR1 SEHNR, CDR2 FQNEAQ (reference sequence). CDR3 length: 14 amino acids. The J segment lost 5 bases and the V segment lost 4 bases, leaving 2 bases of the junction unmatched. CDR3 DNA sequence: TGTGCCAGCAGCTCAGGGACAGATAATTCACCCCTCCACTTT. As protein: CASSSGTDNSPLHF.

V usage is TRBV15 and J usage is TRBJ2-7; D not certain. The CDR3 consists of 15 residues. V lost 0 bases to trimming and J lost 0 bases, with 9 bases between them. Per the germline V gene, CDR1 is LNHNV and CDR2 is YYDKDF (reference sequence). CDR3 in DNA: TGTGCCACCAGCAGAGATGCAGCGAGCTCCTACGAGCAGTACTTC. This encodes CATSRDAASSYEQYF.

This chain joins TRBV5-6 and TRBJ1-1; D gene uncertain. From germline, CDR1 is SGHDT and CDR2 YYEEEE. This CDR3 comprises 12 residues. V shed 6 bases and J shed 5 bases, with 11 bases lying between them. As DNA, the CDR3 is TGTGCCAGCAACCGTTGGGGAACTGAAGCTTTCTTT. Its protein is CASNRWGTEAFF.

The gene calls are TRBV4-3 and TRBJ1-2, with D possibly TRBD1 on 6 matching bases. Trimming shortened V by 1 base and J by 4 bases, and 13 bases separated the two germline ends. Germline lookup yields CDR1 LGHNA and CDR2 YSLEER. The CDR3 is made up of 15 amino acids. CDR3 amino acids: CASSQVGRGGYGYTF. Here the CDR3 DNA reads TGCGCCAGCAGCCAAGTGGGCAGGGGAGGCTATGGCTACACCTTC.

The J gene is TRBJ2-2, the V gene TRBV7-2; 9 nucleotides agree with TRBD2. This CDR3 is 16 amino acids long. Per germline, CDR1 SGHTA and CDR2 FQGNSA. V trimming: 7 bases; J trimming: 7 bases; junction bases outside the gene matches: 13. The CDR3 region has the DNA TGTGCCAGCATCGTCGGGGCTAGCGGGATGGTCGGGGAGCTGTTTTTT. This encodes CASIVGASGMVGELFF.

This chain connects TRBV5-4 to TRBJ2-1; D is possibly TRBD2 (5 bases). The CDR3 extends over 16 amino acids. Germline CDR1 SGHNT, CDR2 YYREEE (reference sequence). The V and J ends lost 6 bases and 4 bases respectively, with 20 bases between them. The CDR3 loop reads CASNQDPGGRYNEQFF. The DNA of the CDR3 is TGTGCCAGCAACCAGGACCCCGGAGGTCGGTACAATGAGCAGTTCTTC. The variable domain in full, completed from reference TRBV5-4 and TRBJ2-1, reads ETGVTQSPTHLIKTRGQQVTLRCSSQSGHNTVSWYQQALGQGPQFIFQYYREEENGRGNFPPRFSGLQFPNYSSELNVNALELDDSALYLCASNQDPGGRYNEQFFGPGTRLTVL.

J is TRBJ1-2 and V is TRBV28; D is undetermined. V lost 2 bases to trimming and J lost 4 bases, with 8 bases between them. Germline-derived CDR1 and CDR2 are MDHEN and SYDVKM. The CDR3 has 13 residues. The CDR3 here is CASSLEGIYGYTF. The CDR3 region has the DNA TGTGCCAGCAGTTTAGAGGGTATCTATGGCTACACCTTC.

This chain joins TRBV5-1 and TRBJ1-6; D may be TRBD1 (5 bases). In germline, CDR1 is SGHRS, CDR2 YFSETQ. This CDR3 has 14 amino acids. The ends were cut back, 2 bases at V and 7 bases at J, with 10 bases in the middle. The CDR3: CASSLQDENSPLHF. DNA of the CDR3: TGCGCCAGCAGCTTACAGGACGAGAATTCACCCCTCCACTTT.

Notes on this clone: This sample includes further DNA sequences coding for the same CDR3. The V and J genes are TRBV9 and TRBJ2-7; 9 nucleotides line up with TRBD1. CDR3 size: 14 residues. The junction had 3 bases not matched to a gene; V was cut back by 3 bases and J by 2 bases. Germline V gives CDR1 SGDLS, CDR2 YYNGEE. This CDR3 is CASSAGTGPYEQYF. CDR3 coding DNA: TGTGCCAGCAGCGCCGGGACAGGGCCCTACGAGCAGTACTTC.

The V and J genes are TRBV6-5 and TRBJ1-5; D is unclear. Trimming removed 4 bases from V and 4 bases from J, with 14 bases in between. Germline lookup yields CDR1 MNHEY and CDR2 SVGAGI. The CDR3 is made up of 15 amino acids. The DNA for the CDR3 is TGTGCCAGCAGTTTTTCGGCCAAATTAAATCAGCCCCAGCATTTT. It is translated as CASSFSAKLNQPQHF.

The chain has TRBV27 and TRBJ2-2; possibly TRBD1 for D (5 bases). Deletions cut 2 bases from V and 6 bases from J, with 7 bases between. The CDR3 spans 13 residues. CDR1 is MNHEY, CDR2 SMNVEV, per germline (reference sequence). For the CDR3, the DNA is TGTGCCAGCAGTTTAACAGGCGCCGGGGAGCTGTTTTTT. It codes for CASSLTGAGELFF.

The chain recombines TRBV5-8 with TRBJ1-4; a weak D match, TRBD1 (6 bases). The germline gives CDR1 SGHTS, CDR2 YDEGEE. The CDR3 contains 13 residues. Deletions cut 7 bases from V and 8 bases from J, with 15 bases between. The CDR3 loop is CASVRGSREKLFF. CDR3 in DNA: TGTGCCAGCGTAAGGGGGTCGAGGGAAAAACTGTTTTTT.